Detailed here is one T cell receptor (beta chain). This sample was taken from a study of OX40 agonist ivuxolimab in advanced cancers. Study summary: Age averaged around 60 years (range about 23 to 80), and more than 80% were male.

Autoimmune disease history or systemic immunosuppression was exclusionary. At baseline, cycle 4 day 1, and cycle 7 day 1, blood was sampled. Sequenced by immunoSEQ multiplex PCR; TCRdb stores in-frame clones only, minus some. The sample carries about 83,000 clones, about 89% recorded once. Trimming pared 5 bases from V and 4 bases from J, leaving 18 bases between. Germline assignment: CDR1 MNHEY and CDR2 SMNVEV (reference sequence). This CDR3 has 16 amino acids. V is TRBV27 and J is TRBJ1-5; a weak D match, TRBD1 (6 bases). The source material was CD4+ or CD8+ T cells sorted from blood, sampled in a trial of the OX40 agonist ivuxolimab. This TCR was sampled from an adult with an advanced solid tumor such as melanoma, head and neck, liver or kidney cancer. The CDR3 sequence: CASSPNRESGNQPQHF. The CDR3 DNA follows: TGTGCCAGCAGTCCGAACAGGGAGTCTGGTAATCAGCCCCAGCATTTT.